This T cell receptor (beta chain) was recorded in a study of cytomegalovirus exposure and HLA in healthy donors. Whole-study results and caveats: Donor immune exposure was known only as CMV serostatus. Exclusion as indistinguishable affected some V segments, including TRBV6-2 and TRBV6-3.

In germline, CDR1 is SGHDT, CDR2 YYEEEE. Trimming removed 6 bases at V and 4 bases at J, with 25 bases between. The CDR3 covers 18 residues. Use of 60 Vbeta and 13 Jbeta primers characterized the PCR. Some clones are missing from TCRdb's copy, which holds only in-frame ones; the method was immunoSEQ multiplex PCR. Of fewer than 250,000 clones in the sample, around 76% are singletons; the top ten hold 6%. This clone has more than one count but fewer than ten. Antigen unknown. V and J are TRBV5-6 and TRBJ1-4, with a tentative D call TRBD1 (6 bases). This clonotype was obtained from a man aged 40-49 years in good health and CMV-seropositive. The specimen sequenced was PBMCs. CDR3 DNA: TGTGCCAGCAACAGCCTTCAGCGGGGGGCGCAGGGTAATGAAAAACTGTTTTTT. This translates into CASNSLQRGAQGNEKLFF.